One and the same sample provided the 5 T cell receptor beta chains below, sequenced in a study of metastatic and nonmetastatic thyroid tumors (TCRdb year 2020). Library creation used PCR. The sequencer was an Illumina HiSeq 4000. Using fastp trimming at Q25 and MiXCR clonotype assembly, TCRdb reanalyzed the public sequencing data and kept in-frame beta chains. The sample table records around 61,000 clones; 25% to 35% of these occur just once. The top ten constitute 15% to 20% of the sample. None of the patients had been given any treatment before thyroid surgery. Sequenced input: blood. These receptors were obtained from a female donor with papillary thyroid cancer or a benign thyroid nodule (not recorded which). Some clones in this sample may be carry-over from other donors' samples.

This clone was detected a few times. V gene TRBV10-3 combines with J gene TRBJ1-2, with 8 bases fitting TRBD1. The germline V gene has CDR1 ENHRY and CDR2 SYGVKD. The V segment lost 4 bases and the J segment 5 bases; nucleotides outside the gene matches: 0. This CDR3 spans 12 amino acids. CDR3 DNA: TGTGCCATCAGTGGGACAGGGTATGGCTACACCTTC. This sequence encodes CAISGTGYGYTF.

The chain links TRBV5-1 to TRBJ1-5; D is ambiguous. CDR3 size: 15 residues. CDR1 and CDR2 (germline): SGHRS, YFSETQ. The germline V and J ends were trimmed by 0 bases and 4 bases, with 11 bases remaining between them. In DNA, the CDR3 is TGCGCCAGCAGCTTGGACTCCGGCTTAAATCAGCCCCAGCATTTT. It yields the protein CASSLDSGLNQPQHF.

The chain joins TRBV11-1 to TRBJ2-1; TRBD2 aligns across 10 bases. Germline V gene lookup returns CDR1 SGHAT and CDR2 FQDESV (reference sequence). The CDR3 covers 15 residues. V shed 0 bases, J shed 6 bases, and the junction held 2 bases outside the gene matches. CDR3 protein: CASSLAASGSNEQFF. CDR3 nucleotides: TGTGCCAGCAGCTTAGCGGCTAGCGGGAGCAATGAGCAGTTCTTC.

A few counts support this clone. The V and J genes are TRBV28 and TRBJ1-5; D is ambiguous. There are 11 residues in the CDR3. Germline V gene sequence: CDR1 MDHEN, CDR2 SYDVKM. Between the trimmed V and J ends, which lost 6 bases and 4 bases, there was a span of 4 bases. The CDR3, as DNA: TGTGCCAGCAGCGATAATCAGCCCCAGCATTTT. This translates into CASSDNQPQHF.

This clone was recorded a few times. A read error may account for a junction end that differs from germline. This chain uses TRBV6-4 with TRBJ2-7; D not resolved. Germline CDR1 and CDR2: MRHNA and SNTAGT. CDR3 length: 13 residues. The DNA of the CDR3 is TGTGCCAGCGTAGGTCGAAGCTCCTACGAGCAGCACTTC. This codes for CASVGRSSYEQHF.